Listed here is a single T cell receptor beta chain. CDR1 MNHEY and CDR2 SVGAGI come from the germline V gene. This CDR3 has 11 amino acids. Trimming left V 5 bases short and J 5 bases short, with 3 bases between. The data belong to a study of blood T cell repertoires in COVID-19. Looking at the study overall: Specimens from acute and convalescent COVID-19 originated in the United States, Italy and Spain. Nucleic acid was either cDNA or gDNA, and it came from T cells, B-cell-depleted T cells, or PBMCs.

Measured with immunoSEQ multiplex PCR; TCRdb has only the in-frame clones, and not every one. This table holds hundreds of thousands of clones, 88% found once. Participants' own reports of clinical history determined their cohort assignment. Sequencing was done on a sample of PBMCs or T cells enriched from blood (not recorded which). The chain has TRBV6-5 and TRBJ2-2; D not resolved. The TCR was taken from a woman aged 25 to 39 who had recovered from COVID-19. The CDR3 region is CASSQTGELFF. For the CDR3, the DNA is TGTGCCAGCAGTCAGACCGGGGAGCTGTTTTTT.